The text below deals with one TCR beta chain. RNA transcripts yielded amplified TCR beta CDR3 regions. The TCR CDR3 first-round RT-PCR relied on the HTBI primer set. MiXCR was run by TCRdb on the multiplex PCR reads, yielding one entry per CDR3 protein. This sample has nearly 750,000 distinct CDR3 sequences; about 35% occur once, and the top ten carry roughly 30%. The germline V and J ends were trimmed by 3 bases and 8 bases, with 10 bases remaining between them. The CDR3 covers 12 residues. Looked up from germline, CDR1 is LNHNV and CDR2 is YYDKDF (reference sequence). This entry comes from a study of T cells in Graves' hyperthyroidism and ophthalmopathy.

This chain connects TRBV15 to TRBJ1-2; D is ambiguous. The sample consisted of blood. This receptor was obtained from a woman aged 40 to 50 with Graves' hyperthyroidism. The CDR3 DNA sequence: TGTGCCACCAGCAGTAAGAGAACCGGCTACACCTTC. It yields the protein CATSSKRTGYTF.